This T cell receptor beta chain was identified in a study of vaccination effects on CD4 cells after COVID-19. This clone was found once. The antigen is not known. A junction boundary mismatches the germline segment, possibly from a read error. Antigen-specific CD4+ T cells were expanded with viral peptide pools in the ViraFEST assay before sequencing. Following an approximately ten-day culture, CD4+ T cells were purified. People in the vaccine group had not been infected with SARS-CoV-2 before, and their nucleocapsid antibodies were negative. The CDR3 contains 14 residues. Sequencing used immunoSEQ multiplex PCR; TCRdb keeps in-frame clones, though not all of them. Of 55,000 to 80,000 clones in the sample, roughly 78% were seen once.

The chain employs TRBV5-3 and TRBJ1-1; D is possibly TRBD1 (5 bases). TRBV5-3 is sorted into the ORF group, with uncertain function. The material sequenced was CD4+ T cells from PBMCs cultured with HCoV-OC43 spike peptides, taken before COVID-19 vaccination. Documented subset: HCoV-OC43 spike overlapping peptide pool stimulation. This receptor was identified in a human donor who received a COVID-19 vaccine. The CDR3 is CARSLGDFYTEAFF. In DNA form, the CDR3 reads TGTGCCAGAAGTTTGGGGGATTTTTACACTGAAGCTTTCTTT.